One sample yielded the 23 T cell receptor beta chains listed below, sequenced in a study of blood T cell repertoires in COVID-19. Clones were sequenced by immunoSEQ multiplex PCR, and TCRdb holds only the in-frame ones, with some missing. The table records hundreds of thousands of clones, roughly nine tenths of them present only once. The specimen was peripheral blood. These receptors all come from a man between 60 and 70 years old who had recovered from COVID-19.

This rearrangement joins TRBV7-3 to TRBJ2-2; 15 bases match TRBD2. The CDR3 is 18 residues long. Per germline, CDR1 SGHTA and CDR2 FQGTGA. The trim removed 5 bases at V and 4 bases at J, leaving 8 bases unmatched. CDR3 sequence: CASSPMGLAGGPTGELFF. CDR3 bases: TGTGCCAGCAGCCCCATGGGACTAGCGGGGGGCCCCACCGGGGAGCTGTTTTTT.

This chain connects TRBV4-1 to TRBJ2-5; 10 bases are shared with TRBD2. The germline gives CDR1 MGHRA, CDR2 YSYEKL. V shed 4 bases, J shed 4 bases, and the junction held 21 bases outside the gene matches. The CDR3 totals 20 residues. This chain's CDR3 is CASSRRSASGSSLLGETQYF. The CDR3 DNA sequence: TGCGCCAGCAGCCGCCGGTCGGCTAGCGGGAGTAGCTTATTAGGAGAGACCCAGTACTTC.

This rearrangement joins TRBV4-1 to TRBJ2-7; D remains unclear. This CDR3 spans 15 amino acids. V gave up 0 bases and J gave up 7 bases, with 16 bases separating them. Per the germline V gene, CDR1 is MGHRA and CDR2 is YSYEKL. The CDR3 nucleotides are TGCGCCAGCAGCCAAGAAATGCGAACGAGCCTAGAGCAGTACTTC. It encodes CASSQEMRTSLEQYF.

The V gene is TRBV19, the J gene TRBJ1-2, with D maybe TRBD1 (6 bases). Germline assignment: CDR1 LNHDA and CDR2 SQIVND (reference sequence). The CDR3 is made up of 14 amino acids. V lost 9 bases to trimming and J lost 6 bases, with 20 bases between them. CDR3 sequence (DNA): TGTGCCAGCGTCCCGGGACACCTAAAGGATGGCTACACCTTC. Encoded protein: CASVPGHLKDGYTF.

This rearrangement joins TRBV3-1 (or the pseudogene TRBV3-2) to TRBJ1-2, with D perhaps matching TRBD1 (5 bases). Germline CDR1 and CDR2: LGHDT and YNNKEL (reference sequence). The CDR3 length is 14 residues. V was shortened by 0 bases and J by 4 bases, with 9 bases between the two germline ends. The CDR3 loop is CASSQDLGRYGYTF. The CDR3 DNA follows: TGTGCCAGCAGCCAAGACCTGGGGCGCTATGGCTACACCTTC.

V and J are TRBV4-2 and TRBJ1-1; D not certain. CDR3 length: 14 amino acids. Looked up from germline, CDR1 is LGHNA and CDR2 is YNFKEQ. V lost 1 base and J 2 bases, leaving 8 bases between the germline ends. The CDR3 nucleotides are TGTGCCAGCAGCCAAGGTGGAGTAAACACTGAAGCTTTCTTT. It specifies CASSQGGVNTEAFF.

This chain joins TRBV5-1 and TRBJ2-1; TRBD1 matches 7 bases. The CDR3 covers 17 residues. The germline V gene has CDR1 SGHRS and CDR2 YFSETQ. V dropped 1 base and J dropped 3; count of bases not matched to a gene: 10. CDR3 amino acids: CASSLRDSDLLYNEQFF. CDR3 DNA sequence: TGCGCCAGCAGCTTGCGGGACAGTGATTTACTCTACAATGAGCAGTTCTTC.

This chain connects TRBV4-1 to TRBJ2-2; perhaps TRBD2 as D (5 bases). The CDR3 extends over 16 amino acids. Between the trimmed V and J ends, which lost 4 bases and 6 bases, there was a span of 18 bases. CDR1 is MGHRA and CDR2 is YSYEKL in the germline V gene. The CDR3 DNA reads TGCGCCAGCAGCCCACGGGTGGCTACTAGATCCGGGGAGCTGTTTTTT. This sequence encodes CASSPRVATRSGELFF.

This chain uses TRBV19 with TRBJ1-2, with a tentative D call TRBD1 (5 bases). V lost 5 bases, J lost 3 bases, and 16 bases lay in between. Per germline, CDR1 LNHDA and CDR2 SQIVND (reference sequence). The CDR3 has 15 residues. The CDR3 spells CASSSQGKVDYGYTF. CDR3 in DNA: TGTGCCAGTAGTTCTCAGGGTAAGGTCGACTATGGCTACACCTTC.

The rearrangement links TRBV12-5 to TRBJ1-1; 7 bases align to TRBD1. V dropped 5 bases and J dropped 4; count of bases not matched to a gene: 1. CDR3 length: 12 amino acids. The germline V gene has CDR1 LGHNT and CDR2 FRNRAP. The CDR3 loop is CASGAGGTEAFF. As DNA, the CDR3 is TGTGCTAGTGGTGCAGGGGGCACTGAAGCTTTCTTT.

This chain uses TRBV6-2 or TRBV6-3 with TRBJ2-1; D may be TRBD2 (6 bases). Germline V gene data show CDR1 as MNHEY and CDR2 as SVGEGT. V was pared by 5 bases and J by 15 bases, with 26 bases between. The CDR3 extends over 15 amino acids. CDR3 DNA: TGTGCCAGCAGTGCCCTTGGAGGGACGGCCGTGCGTCGGTTCTTC. Translation: CASSALGGTAVRRFF.

The chain combines TRBV24-1 with TRBJ1-1, with D maybe TRBD1 (5 bases). Trimming stripped 0 bases from V and 7 bases from J, with 23 bases between. Germline V gene sequence: CDR1 KGHDR, CDR2 SFDVKD. There are 18 residues in the CDR3. This CDR3 is CATSDLGGDRGKIGEAFF. CDR3 in DNA: TGTGCCACCAGTGATTTGGGGGGGGACCGAGGAAAGATTGGTGAAGCTTTCTTT.

This clone was observed a handful of times. The V and J genes are TRBV28 and TRBJ2-2, with 8 bases that match TRBD2. This CDR3 contains 15 residues. Per the germline V gene, CDR1 is MDHEN and CDR2 is SYDVKM. The trim removed 6 bases at V and 4 bases at J, leaving 7 bases unmatched. The CDR3 reads CASSSGGAATGELFF. CDR3 sequence (DNA): TGTGCCAGCAGCTCCGGGGGGGCGGCCACCGGGGAGCTGTTTTTT.

This clone was seen just once. The genes are TRBV4-2 and TRBJ1-2, with D possibly being TRBD1 (5 bases). V gave up 4 bases and J gave up 5 bases, with 14 bases separating them. The CDR3 extends over 14 amino acids. Germline CDR1 reads LGHNA; CDR2 reads YNFKEQ. The CDR3 here is CASSPQGIRYGYTF. The CDR3 DNA sequence: TGTGCCAGCAGCCCCCAGGGAATCCGGTATGGCTACACCTTC.

This chain links TRBV2 with TRBJ2-1; the match to TRBD2 covers 11 bases. The ends lost 5 bases at V and 5 bases at J; junction bases unmatched: 8. The CDR3 sequence is 16 residues long. Germline V gene sequence: CDR1 SNHLY, CDR2 FYNNEI. The chain's CDR3 is CASSRSLAGANNEQFF. CDR3 nucleotides: TGTGCCAGCAGTCGGTCACTAGCGGGGGCCAACAATGAGCAGTTCTTC.

The DNA for the CDR3 is TGTGCCAGCAGCCCGCGGGGGGGGACTGGGGCCAACGTCCTGACTTTC. This codes for CASSPRGGTGANVLTF. The V and J genes are TRBV9 and TRBJ2-6; 9 bases fit TRBD2. Germline V gives CDR1 SGDLS, CDR2 YYNGEE. There are 16 residues in the CDR3. Trimming at V came to 4 bases and at J to 2 bases, leaving 4 bases not matched to a gene. Looking up the rest from reference TRBV9 and TRBJ2-6 gives the full variable domain: DSGVTQTPKHLITATGQRVTLRCSPRSGDLSVYWYQQSLDQGLQFLIQYYNGEERAKGNILERFSAQQFPDLHSELNLSSLELGDSALYFCASSPRGGTGANVLTFGAGSRLTVL.

V gene TRBV28 combines with J gene TRBJ1-4, with a possible D match to TRBD1 (6 bases). The CDR3 totals 15 residues. CDR1 MDHEN and CDR2 SYDVKM come from the germline V gene. Trimming removed 4 bases at V and 10 bases at J, with 19 bases between. The CDR3 nucleotides are TGTGCCAGCAGTTACCTCGGGGGGCGCGGGGGAAAACTGTTTTTT. It specifies CASSYLGGRGGKLFF.

The chain is built from TRBV10-1 and TRBJ2-3; unclear D gene. V was cut by 5 bases and J by 0 bases, with 3 bases left in between. CDR3 length: 12 residues. The germline V gene encodes CDR1 WNHNN and CDR2 SYGVQD (reference sequence). As DNA, the CDR3 is TGCGCCAGCAGTTCTAGCACAGATACGCAGTATTTT. Its translation is CASSSSTDTQYF.

V and J are TRBV6-2 or TRBV6-3 and TRBJ2-7, with D maybe TRBD2 (6 bases). The V gene lost 4 bases and the J gene lost 3 bases, with 13 bases spanning the gap. The CDR3 has 14 residues. The V gene's germline CDR1 is MNHEY and CDR2 SVGEGT. CDR3 in amino acids: CASSFPGLNYEQYF. CDR3 sequence (DNA): TGTGCCAGCAGTTTCCCGGGACTCAACTACGAGCAGTACTTC.

This clone appeared once. V and J are TRBV19 and TRBJ2-7, with TRBD1 identical over 9 bases. V gave up 5 bases and J gave up 1 base; unmatched junction bases: 6. The CDR3 runs 15 residues. Germline CDR1 and CDR2: LNHDA and SQIVND (reference sequence). CDR3 sequence (DNA): TGTGCCAGTAGTCGCGGGACAGGGAATTCCTACGAGCAGTACTTC. This translates into CASSRGTGNSYEQYF.

The CDR3, as DNA: TGTGCCAGCAGTGAAGACGCAGCGGTGGATACGCAGTATTTT. Its translation is CASSEDAAVDTQYF. The chain links TRBV2 to TRBJ2-3, with D maybe TRBD2 (5 bases). CDR3 length equals 14 residues. CDR1 is SNHLY, CDR2 FYNNEI, per germline. The ends were cut back, 1 base at V and 6 bases at J, with 11 bases in the middle.

The gene calls are TRBV2 and TRBJ2-3, with D maybe TRBD2 (6 bases). The CDR3 totals 13 residues. Trimming took off 2 bases at V and 5 bases at J, with 8 bases between the two ends. Per the germline V gene, CDR1 is SNHLY and CDR2 is FYNNEI. This CDR3 is CASSEWRGDTQYF. Here the CDR3 DNA reads TGTGCCAGCAGTGAATGGAGGGGAGATACGCAGTATTTT.

This rearrangement joins TRBV19 to TRBJ2-1; 10 positions match TRBD1. Per germline, CDR1 LNHDA and CDR2 SQIVND (reference sequence). V was pared by 6 bases and J by 11 bases, with 19 bases of the junction left unmatched. This CDR3 has 17 residues. CDR3 region: CASRPSGTGDIPHQQFF. Written as DNA, the CDR3 is TGTGCCAGTAGGCCTTCTGGGACAGGGGATATCCCCCACCAGCAGTTCTTC.